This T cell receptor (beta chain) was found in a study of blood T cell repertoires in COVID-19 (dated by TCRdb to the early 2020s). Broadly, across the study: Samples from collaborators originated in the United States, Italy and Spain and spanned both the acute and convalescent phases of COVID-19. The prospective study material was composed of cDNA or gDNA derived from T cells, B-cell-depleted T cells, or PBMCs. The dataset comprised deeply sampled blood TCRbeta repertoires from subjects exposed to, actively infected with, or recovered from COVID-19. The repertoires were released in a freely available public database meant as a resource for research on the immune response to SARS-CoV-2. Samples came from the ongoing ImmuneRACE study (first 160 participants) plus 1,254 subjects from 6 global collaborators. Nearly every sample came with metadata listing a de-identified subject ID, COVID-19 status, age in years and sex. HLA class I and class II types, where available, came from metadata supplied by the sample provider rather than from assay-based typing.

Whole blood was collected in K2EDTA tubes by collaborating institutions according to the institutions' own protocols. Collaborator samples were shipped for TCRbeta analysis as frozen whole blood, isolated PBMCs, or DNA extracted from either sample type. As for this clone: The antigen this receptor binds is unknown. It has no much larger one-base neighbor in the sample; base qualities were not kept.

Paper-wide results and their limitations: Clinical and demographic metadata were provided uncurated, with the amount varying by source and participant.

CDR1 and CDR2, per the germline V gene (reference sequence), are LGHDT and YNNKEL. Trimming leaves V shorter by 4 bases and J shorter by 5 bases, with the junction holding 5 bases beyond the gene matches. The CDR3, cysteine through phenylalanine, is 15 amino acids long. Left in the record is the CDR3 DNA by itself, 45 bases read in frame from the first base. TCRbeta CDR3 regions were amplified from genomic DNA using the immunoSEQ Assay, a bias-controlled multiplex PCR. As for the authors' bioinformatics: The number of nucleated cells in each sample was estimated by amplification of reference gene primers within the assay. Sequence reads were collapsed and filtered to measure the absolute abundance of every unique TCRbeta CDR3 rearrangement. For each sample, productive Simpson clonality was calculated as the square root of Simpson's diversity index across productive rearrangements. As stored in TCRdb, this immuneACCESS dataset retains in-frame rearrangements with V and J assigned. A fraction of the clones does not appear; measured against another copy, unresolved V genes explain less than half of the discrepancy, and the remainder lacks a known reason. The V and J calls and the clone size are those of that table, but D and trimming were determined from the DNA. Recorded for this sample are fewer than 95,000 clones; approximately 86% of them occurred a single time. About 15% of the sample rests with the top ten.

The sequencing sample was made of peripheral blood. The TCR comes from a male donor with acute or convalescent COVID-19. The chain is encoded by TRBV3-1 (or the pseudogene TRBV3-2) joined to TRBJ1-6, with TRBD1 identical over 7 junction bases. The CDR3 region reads CASSPTGIDNSPLHF. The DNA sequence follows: TGTGCCAGCAGCCCGACAGGGATCGATAATTCACCCCTCCACTTT.